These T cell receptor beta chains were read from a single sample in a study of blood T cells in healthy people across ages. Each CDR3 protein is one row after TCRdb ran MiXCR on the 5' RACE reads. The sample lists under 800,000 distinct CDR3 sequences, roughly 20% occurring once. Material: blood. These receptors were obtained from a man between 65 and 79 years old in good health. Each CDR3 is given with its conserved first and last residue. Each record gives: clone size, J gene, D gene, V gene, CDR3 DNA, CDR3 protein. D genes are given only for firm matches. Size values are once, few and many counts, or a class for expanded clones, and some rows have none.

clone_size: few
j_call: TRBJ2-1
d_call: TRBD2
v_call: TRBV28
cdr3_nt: TGTGCCAGCAGGCTCGGGACTAGCGGATTCAATGAGCAGTTCTTC
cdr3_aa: CASRLGTSGFNEQFF

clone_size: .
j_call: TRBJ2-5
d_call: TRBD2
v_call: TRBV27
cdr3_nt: TGTGCCAGCAGTTTAGCCGGGACTAGCGGGACCCAGGACTTC
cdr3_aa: CASSLAGTSGTQDF

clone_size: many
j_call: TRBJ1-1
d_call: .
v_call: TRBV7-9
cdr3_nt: TGTGCCAGCAGCTTGGGCGGAAGCAACACTGAAGCTTTCTTT
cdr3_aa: CASSLGGSNTEAFF

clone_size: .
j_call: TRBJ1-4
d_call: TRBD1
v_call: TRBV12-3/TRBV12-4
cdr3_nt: TGTGCCAGCAGTTTAGCAAGGGGGACAGTAAATGAAAAACTGTTTTTT
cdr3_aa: CASSLARGTVNEKLFF

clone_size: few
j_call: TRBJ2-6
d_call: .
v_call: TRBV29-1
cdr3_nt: TGCAGCGTTGTTGGGGCAGGGTCCCTTTCTGGGGCCAACGTCCTGACTTTC
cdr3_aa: CSVVGAGSLSGANVLTF

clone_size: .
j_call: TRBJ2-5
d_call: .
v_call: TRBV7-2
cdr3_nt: TGTGCCAGCAGCTTAGAAGGAGTATTGCGAGGAGAGACCCAGTACTTC
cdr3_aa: CASSLEGVLRGETQYF

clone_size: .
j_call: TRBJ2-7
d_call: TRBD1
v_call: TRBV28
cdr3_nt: TGTGCCAGCAGTGCACCCCCGGGACAGTTAATCCACGGGCAGTACTTC
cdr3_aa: CASSAPPGQLIHGQYF

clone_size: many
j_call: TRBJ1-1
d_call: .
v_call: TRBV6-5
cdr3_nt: TGTGCCAGCAGTTTGGCCCCCATGAACACTGAAGCTTTCTTT
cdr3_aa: CASSLAPMNTEAFF

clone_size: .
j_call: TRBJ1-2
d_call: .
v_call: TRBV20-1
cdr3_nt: TGCAGTGTTGGATCTTTCGATGGCTACACCTTC
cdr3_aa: CSVGSFDGYTF

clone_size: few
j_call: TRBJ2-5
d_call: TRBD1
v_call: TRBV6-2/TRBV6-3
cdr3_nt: TGTGCCAGCAGCCCCGGGACAGGGAATCGGGAGACCCAGTACTTC
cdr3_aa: CASSPGTGNRETQYF

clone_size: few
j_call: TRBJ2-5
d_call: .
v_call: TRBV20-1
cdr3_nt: TGCAGTGCTAGAGATCTGGTCAGGGGGGTAGAGACCCAGTACTTC
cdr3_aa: CSARDLVRGVETQYF

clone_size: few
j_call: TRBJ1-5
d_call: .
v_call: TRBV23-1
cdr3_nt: TGCGCCAGCAGTCAATCGGGGGGGGTGATGGATCAGCCCCAGCATTTT
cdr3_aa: CASSQSGGVMDQPQHF

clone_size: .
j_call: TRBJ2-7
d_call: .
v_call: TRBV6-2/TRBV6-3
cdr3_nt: TGTGCCAGCAGTTACTCCAACGACGGCTACGAGCAGTACTTC
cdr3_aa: CASSYSNDGYEQYF

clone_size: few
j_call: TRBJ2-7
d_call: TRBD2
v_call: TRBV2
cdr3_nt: TGTGCCAGCACCATGTCAGGTAGCGGGTGGGACGAGCAGTACTTC
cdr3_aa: CASTMSGSGWDEQYF

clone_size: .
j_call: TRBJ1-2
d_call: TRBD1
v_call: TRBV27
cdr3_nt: TGTGCCAGCAGTTACGGACAGGGAAAGTTCTATGGCTACACCTTC
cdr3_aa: CASSYGQGKFYGYTF

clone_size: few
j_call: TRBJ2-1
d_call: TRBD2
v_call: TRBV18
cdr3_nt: TGTGCCAGCTCACCGGGACTAGCGGGAGCCAATGGGGGTGAGCAGTTCTTC
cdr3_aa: CASSPGLAGANGGEQFF

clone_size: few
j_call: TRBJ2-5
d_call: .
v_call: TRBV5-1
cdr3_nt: TGCGCCAGCAGCTTGTTCAGTCCGGGAGTGAAAGAGACCCAGTACTTC
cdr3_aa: CASSLFSPGVKETQYF

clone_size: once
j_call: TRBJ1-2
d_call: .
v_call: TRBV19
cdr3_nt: TGTGCCAGTAGGAGAGACAGGACTTATGGCTACACCTTC
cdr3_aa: CASRRDRTYGYTF

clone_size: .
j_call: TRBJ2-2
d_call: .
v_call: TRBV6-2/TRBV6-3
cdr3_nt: TGTGCCAGCAGTTACGGCAGAGAGCTGTTTTTT
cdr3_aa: CASSYGRELFF

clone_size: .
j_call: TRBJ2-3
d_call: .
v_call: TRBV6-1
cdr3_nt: TGTGCCAGCAGGAGTGATTTAAATACGCAGTATTTT
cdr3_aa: CASRSDLNTQYF

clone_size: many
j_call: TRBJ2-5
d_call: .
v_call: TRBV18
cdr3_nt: TGTGCCAGCTCACCGAAGCAAGAGACCCAGTACTTC
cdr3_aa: CASSPKQETQYF

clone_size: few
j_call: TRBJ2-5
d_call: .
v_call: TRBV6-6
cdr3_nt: TGTGCCAGCAGGAATCAAGGAGAGACCCAGTACTTC
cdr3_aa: CASRNQGETQYF

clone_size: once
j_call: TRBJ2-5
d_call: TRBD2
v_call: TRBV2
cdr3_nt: TGTGCCAGCAGTGGTGGGATAGCGGGAGGCCAAGAGACCCAGTACTTC
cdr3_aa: CASSGGIAGGQETQYF

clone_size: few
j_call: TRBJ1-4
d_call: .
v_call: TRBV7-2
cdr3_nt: TGTGCCAGCAGCTCGTATCGGGGTGCAACTAATGAAAAACTGTTTTTT
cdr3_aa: CASSSYRGATNEKLFF

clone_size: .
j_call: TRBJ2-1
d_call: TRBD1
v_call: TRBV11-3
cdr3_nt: TGTGCCAGCAGCTCACAGGGGAACTCCTACAATGAGCAGTTCTTC
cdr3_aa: CASSSQGNSYNEQFF

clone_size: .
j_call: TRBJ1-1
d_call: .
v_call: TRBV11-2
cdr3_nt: TGTGCCAGCAGCTTAGCCGACATTAACACTGAAGCTTTCTTT
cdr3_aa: CASSLADINTEAFF

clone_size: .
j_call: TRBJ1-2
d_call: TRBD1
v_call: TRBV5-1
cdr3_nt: TGCGCCAGCAGCTACGGACAGGGGGGCTATGGCTACACCTTC
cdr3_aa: CASSYGQGGYGYTF